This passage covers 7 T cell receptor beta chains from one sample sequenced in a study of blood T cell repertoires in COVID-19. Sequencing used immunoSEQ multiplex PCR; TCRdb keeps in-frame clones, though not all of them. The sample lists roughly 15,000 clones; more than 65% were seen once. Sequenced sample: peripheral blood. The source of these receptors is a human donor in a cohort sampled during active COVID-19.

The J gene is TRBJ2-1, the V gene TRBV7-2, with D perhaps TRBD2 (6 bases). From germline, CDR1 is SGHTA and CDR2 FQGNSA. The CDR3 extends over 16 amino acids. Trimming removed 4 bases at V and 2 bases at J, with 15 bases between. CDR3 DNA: TGTGCCAGCAGCTCACCCGCGGGGAAAGCCTACAATGAGCAGTTCTTC. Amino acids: CASSSPAGKAYNEQFF.

In DNA form, the CDR3 reads TGTGCCAGCAGAGAGCAGGGGGCGAATGGGGCCAACGTCCTGACTTTC. It encodes CASREQGANGANVLTF. The V and J genes are TRBV28 and TRBJ2-6, with TRBD1 identical over 8 bases. The CDR3 has 16 amino acids. Per the germline V gene, CDR1 is MDHEN and CDR2 is SYDVKM. Germline trimming cut 6 bases from V and 3 bases from J; bases unmatched to any gene: 7.

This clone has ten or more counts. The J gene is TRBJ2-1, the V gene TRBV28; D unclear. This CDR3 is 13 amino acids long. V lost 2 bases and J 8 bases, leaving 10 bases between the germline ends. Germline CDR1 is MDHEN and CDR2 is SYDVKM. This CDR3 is CASSLGGPYEQFF. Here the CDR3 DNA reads TGTGCCAGCAGTTTAGGTGGGCCCTATGAGCAGTTCTTC.

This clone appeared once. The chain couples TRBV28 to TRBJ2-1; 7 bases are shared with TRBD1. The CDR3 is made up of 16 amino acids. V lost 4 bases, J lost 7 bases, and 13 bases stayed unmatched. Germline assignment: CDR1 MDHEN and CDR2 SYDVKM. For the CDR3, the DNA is TGTGCCAGCAGTTCTACAGGGGCCCTCCCGGGTAATGAGCAGTTCTTC. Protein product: CASSSTGALPGNEQFF.

CDR3 coding DNA: TGTGCCAGCAGTTTAACTAGCGGGAGACGGGATCAGTACTTC. Translating gives CASSLTSGRRDQYF. J is TRBJ2-7 and V is TRBV27; 11 positions agree with TRBD2. The ends lost 2 bases at V and 10 bases at J; junction bases unmatched: 7. This CDR3 region has 14 residues. The germline CDR1 and CDR2 sequences are MNHEY and SMNVEV (reference sequence).

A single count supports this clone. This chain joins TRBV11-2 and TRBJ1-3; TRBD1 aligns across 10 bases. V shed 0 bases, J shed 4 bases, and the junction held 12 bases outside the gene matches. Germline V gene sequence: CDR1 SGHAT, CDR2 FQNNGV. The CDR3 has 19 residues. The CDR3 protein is CASSLERLRDRGEGNTIYF. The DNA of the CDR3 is TGTGCCAGCAGCTTAGAACGTTTGCGGGACAGGGGTGAAGGAAACACCATATATTTT.

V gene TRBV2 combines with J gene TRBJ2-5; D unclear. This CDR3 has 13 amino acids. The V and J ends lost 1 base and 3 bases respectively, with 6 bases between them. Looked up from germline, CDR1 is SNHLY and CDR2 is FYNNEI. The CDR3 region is CASSEGHKETQYF. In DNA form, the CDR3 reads TGTGCCAGCAGTGAAGGGCATAAAGAGACCCAGTACTTC.